This T cell receptor beta chain was recorded in a study of T cell repertoires in cytomegalovirus infection. Background on the study: Signatures in public TCR beta sequences pointed to both CMV infection and matching HLA type. Points from the study as a whole: Totalled public TCR beta family frequency picked out people who carried CMV plus the relevant HLA. There were HLA-C-restricted CMV-specific TCR beta clonotypes dominating the ex vivo response.

CDR3 size: 16 residues. After removal of 2 bases from V and 6 bases from J, the junction contained 11 bases not matched to a gene. CDR1 and CDR2 (germline): MNHNY, SVGAGI (reference sequence). TCRdb called the reads again in MiXCR, with one record for every CDR3 protein. This repertoire shows 200,000 to 300,000 distinct CDR3 sequences, roughly an eighth found once; its top ten account for around 9%. With respect to this clonotype: Its antigen remains unknown.

The sample taken for sequencing was PBMCs. J is TRBJ2-3 and V is TRBV6-6; 7 bases agree with TRBD2. This TCR was recovered from a human donor in good health (CMV status not recorded). Some clones in this sample may be carry-over from other donors' samples. The CDR3 loop reads CASSYDEERGMDTQYF. The CDR3 nucleotides are TGTGCCAGCAGTTACGACGAAGAGCGGGGCATGGATACGCAGTATTTT.